What follows is one T cell receptor beta chain and its context. The antigen remains undetermined. The germline V gene has CDR1 SGHRS and CDR2 YFSETQ. This CDR3 has 15 amino acids. Between the trimmed V and J ends, which lost 3 bases and 3 bases, there was a span of 13 bases. PCR primers comprised 60 Vbeta and 13 Jbeta primers. Study processing details: In a later analysis, the count reached 74 million or so unique TCR beta chains, with about 12 million shared. Only in-frame clones appear in the TCRdb table, and some are missing; sequencing was by immunoSEQ multiplex PCR. From that table come the V and J calls and clone size; the DNA was used to work out D and trimming. The data hold around 150,000 clones, with approximately 80% observed a single time. This entry belongs to a study of cytomegalovirus exposure and HLA in healthy donors. General observations from the study: Later on, a genetic analysis was performed. It linked a missense variant in DCLRE1C with V- and J-gene trimming of TCR beta.

This clonotype originated in a woman aged 25 to 45 in good health and CMV-seropositive. Material for sequencing was PBMCs. V usage is TRBV5-1 and J usage is TRBJ2-1; TRBD2 is a possible D gene (7 bases). CDR3 nucleotide sequence: TGCGCCAGCAGCTGGGGAGGGACAAACTACAATGAGCAGTTCTTC. This encodes CASSWGGTNYNEQFF.